This T cell receptor (beta chain) was obtained from a study of shared clonotypes between healthy human individuals. Background on the study: Each donor's CD8 memory used one plate, CD8 naive two, each CD4 subset three.

Clones were read by immunoSEQ multiplex PCR, and TCRdb kept only the in-frame ones, dropping some. The table shows some 1.4 million clones, with around 97% occurring only once. The J segment lost 4 bases and the V segment lost 2 bases, leaving 4 bases of the junction unmatched. The CDR3 consists of 15 residues. Germline V lookup: CDR1 MGHDK, CDR2 SYGVNS. The V call is TRBV25-1, the J call TRBJ2-3, with 9 bases aligning to TRBD1. Sequencing was done on a sample of naive CD4+ T cells sorted from blood. This sample's subset: CD45RA+ positively selected. This receptor was taken from a man aged 30-40 years in good health. CDR3 in DNA: TGTGCCAGCAGTGAAGACAGGGGGTGGTCAGATACGCAGTATTTT. Protein product: CASSEDRGWSDTQYF.